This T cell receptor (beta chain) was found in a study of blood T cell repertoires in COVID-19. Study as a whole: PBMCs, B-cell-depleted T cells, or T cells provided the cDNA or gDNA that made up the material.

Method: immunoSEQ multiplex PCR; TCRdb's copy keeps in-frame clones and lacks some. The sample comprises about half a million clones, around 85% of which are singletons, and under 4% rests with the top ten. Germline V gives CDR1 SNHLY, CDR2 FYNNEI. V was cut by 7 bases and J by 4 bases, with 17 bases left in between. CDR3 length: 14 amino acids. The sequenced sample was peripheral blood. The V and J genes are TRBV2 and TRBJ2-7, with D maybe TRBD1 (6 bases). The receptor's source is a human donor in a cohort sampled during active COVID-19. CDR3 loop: CASTPQGTLYEQYF. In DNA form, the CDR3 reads TGTGCCAGCACCCCGCAGGGGACACTATACGAGCAGTACTTC.